This entry is about one TCR beta chain. Its antigen is not identified. These data come from a study of radiotherapy plus CTLA-4 blockade in lung cancer. Study-wide results and limits: Early blood T cell clone dynamics, with interferon-beta, were reported to best predict response.

Sequencing used immunoSEQ multiplex PCR; TCRdb keeps in-frame clones, though not all of them. The data hold about 41,000 clones, with around 69% observed a single time. Here the sequenced sample was peripheral blood, taken from a patient treated with radiotherapy plus ipilimumab. This receptor was obtained from a human donor with non-small cell lung cancer who had stable disease on radiotherapy plus ipilimumab.

The CDR3 region is CASSLDREGTGELFF. CDR3 coding DNA: TGTGCCAGCAGCCTGGACAGGGAGGGCACCGGGGAGCTGTTTTTT. V is TRBV7-3 and J is TRBJ2-2, with TRBD1 as a possible D gene (8 bases). The V gene's germline CDR1 is SGHTA and CDR2 FQGTGA. This CDR3 contains 15 residues. Trimming shortened V by 5 bases and J by 4 bases, and 14 bases separated the two germline ends.